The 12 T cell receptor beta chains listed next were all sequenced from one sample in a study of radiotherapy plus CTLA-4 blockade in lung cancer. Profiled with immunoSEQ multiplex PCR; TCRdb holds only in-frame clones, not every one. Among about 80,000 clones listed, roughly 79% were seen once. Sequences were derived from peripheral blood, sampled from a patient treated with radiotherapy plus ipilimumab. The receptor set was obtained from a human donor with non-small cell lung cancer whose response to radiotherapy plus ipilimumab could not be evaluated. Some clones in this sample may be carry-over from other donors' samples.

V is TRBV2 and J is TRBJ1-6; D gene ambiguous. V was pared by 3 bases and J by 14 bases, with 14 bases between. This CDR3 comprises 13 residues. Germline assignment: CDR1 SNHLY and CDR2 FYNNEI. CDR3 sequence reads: CASSEVVSGALHF. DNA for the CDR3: TGTGCCAGCAGTGAGGTGGTCTCCGGGGCCCTCCACTTT.

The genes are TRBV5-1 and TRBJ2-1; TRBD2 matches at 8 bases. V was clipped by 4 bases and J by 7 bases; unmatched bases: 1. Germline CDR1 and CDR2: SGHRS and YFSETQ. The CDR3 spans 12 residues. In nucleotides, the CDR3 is TGCGCCAGCAGCCGGGGGGGTAATGAGCAGTTCTTC. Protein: CASSRGGNEQFF.

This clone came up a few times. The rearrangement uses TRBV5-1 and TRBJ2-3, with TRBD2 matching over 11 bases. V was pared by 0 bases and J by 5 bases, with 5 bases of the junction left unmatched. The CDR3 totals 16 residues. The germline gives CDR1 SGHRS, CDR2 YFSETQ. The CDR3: CASSLGIAGGQDTQYF. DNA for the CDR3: TGCGCCAGCAGCTTGGGAATAGCGGGGGGGCAAGATACGCAGTATTTT.

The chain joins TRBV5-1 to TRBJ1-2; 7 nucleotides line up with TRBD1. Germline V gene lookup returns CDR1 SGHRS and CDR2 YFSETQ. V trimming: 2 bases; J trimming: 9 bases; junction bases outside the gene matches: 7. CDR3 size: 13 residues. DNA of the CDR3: TGCGCCAGCAGCTTCGAGACAGGGATGAGCTACACCTTC. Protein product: CASSFETGMSYTF.

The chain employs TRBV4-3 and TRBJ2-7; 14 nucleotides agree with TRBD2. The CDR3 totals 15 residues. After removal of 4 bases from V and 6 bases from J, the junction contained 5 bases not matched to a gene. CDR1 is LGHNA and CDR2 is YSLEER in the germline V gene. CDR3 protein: CASSLGLAGGSEQYF. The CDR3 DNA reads TGCGCCAGCAGCCTCGGACTAGCGGGGGGCAGCGAGCAGTACTTC.

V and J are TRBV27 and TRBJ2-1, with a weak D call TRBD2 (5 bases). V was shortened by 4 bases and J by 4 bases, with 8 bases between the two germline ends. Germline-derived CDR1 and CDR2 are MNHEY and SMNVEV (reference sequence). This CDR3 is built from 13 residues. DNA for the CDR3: TGTGCCAGCAGTTCGGGGATTTACAATGAGCAGTTCTTC. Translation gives CASSSGIYNEQFF.

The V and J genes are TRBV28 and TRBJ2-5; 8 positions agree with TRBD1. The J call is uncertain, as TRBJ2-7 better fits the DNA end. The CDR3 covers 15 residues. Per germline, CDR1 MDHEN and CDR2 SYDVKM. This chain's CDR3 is CASSLQGARAYEQYF. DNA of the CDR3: TGTGCCAGCAGTTTGCAGGGGGCGCGGGCCTACGAGCAGTACTTC.

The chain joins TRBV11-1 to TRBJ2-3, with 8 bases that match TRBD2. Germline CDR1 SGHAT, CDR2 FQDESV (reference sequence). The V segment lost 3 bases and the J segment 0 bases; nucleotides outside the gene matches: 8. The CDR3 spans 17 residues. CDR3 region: CASSFRGGRTSTDTQYF. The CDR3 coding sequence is TGTGCCAGCAGCTTCCGGGGGGGACGAACTAGCACAGATACGCAGTATTTT. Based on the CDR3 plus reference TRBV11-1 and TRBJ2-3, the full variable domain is EAEVAQSPRYKITEKSQAVAFWCDPISGHATLYWYRQILGQGPELLVQFQDESVVDDSQLPKDRFSAERLKGVDSTLKIQPAELGDSAMYLCASSFRGGRTSTDTQYFGPGTRLTVL.

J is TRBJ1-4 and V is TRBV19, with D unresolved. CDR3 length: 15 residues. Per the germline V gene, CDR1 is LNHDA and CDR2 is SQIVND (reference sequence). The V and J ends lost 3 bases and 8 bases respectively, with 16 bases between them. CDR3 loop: CASSIGSGRHEKLFF. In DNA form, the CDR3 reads TGTGCCAGTAGTATCGGGTCCGGGAGGCACGAAAAACTGTTTTTT.

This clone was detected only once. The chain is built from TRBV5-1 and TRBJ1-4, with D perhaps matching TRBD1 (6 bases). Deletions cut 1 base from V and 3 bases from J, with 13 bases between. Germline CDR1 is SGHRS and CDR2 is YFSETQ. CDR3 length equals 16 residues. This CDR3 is CASSLNGGFSNEKLFF. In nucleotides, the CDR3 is TGCGCCAGCAGCTTGAATGGGGGCTTCTCTAATGAAAAACTGTTTTTT.

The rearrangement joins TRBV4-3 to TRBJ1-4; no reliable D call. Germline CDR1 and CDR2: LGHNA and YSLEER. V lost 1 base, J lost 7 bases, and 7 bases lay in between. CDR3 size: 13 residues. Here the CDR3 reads CASSQGGGEKLFF. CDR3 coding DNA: TGCGCCAGCAGCCAAGGAGGAGGTGAAAAACTGTTTTTT.

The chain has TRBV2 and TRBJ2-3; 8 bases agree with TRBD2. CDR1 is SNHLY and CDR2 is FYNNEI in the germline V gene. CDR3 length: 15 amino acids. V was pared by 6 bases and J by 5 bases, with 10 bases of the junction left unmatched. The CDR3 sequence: CASSFIAGLEDTQYF. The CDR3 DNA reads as TGTGCCAGCAGCTTTATAGCGGGGCTTGAAGATACGCAGTATTTT.